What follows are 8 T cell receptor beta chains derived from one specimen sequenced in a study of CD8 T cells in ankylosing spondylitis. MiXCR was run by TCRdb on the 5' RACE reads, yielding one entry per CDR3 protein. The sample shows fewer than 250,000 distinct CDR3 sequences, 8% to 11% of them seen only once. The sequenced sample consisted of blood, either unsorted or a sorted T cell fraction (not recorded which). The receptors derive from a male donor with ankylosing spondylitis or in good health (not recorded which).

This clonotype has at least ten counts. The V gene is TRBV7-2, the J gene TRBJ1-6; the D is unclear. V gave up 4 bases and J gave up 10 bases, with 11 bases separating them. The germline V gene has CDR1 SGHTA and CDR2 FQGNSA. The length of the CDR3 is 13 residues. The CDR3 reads CASSSIMESPLHF. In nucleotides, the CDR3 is TGTGCCAGCAGCTCGATCATGGAATCACCCCTCCACTTT. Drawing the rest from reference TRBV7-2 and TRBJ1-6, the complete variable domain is GAGVSQSPSNKVTEKGKDVELRCDPISGHTALYWYRQSLGQGLEFLIYFQGNSAPDKSGLPSDRFSAERTGGSVSTLTIQRTQQEDSAVYLCASSSIMESPLHFGNGTRLTVT.

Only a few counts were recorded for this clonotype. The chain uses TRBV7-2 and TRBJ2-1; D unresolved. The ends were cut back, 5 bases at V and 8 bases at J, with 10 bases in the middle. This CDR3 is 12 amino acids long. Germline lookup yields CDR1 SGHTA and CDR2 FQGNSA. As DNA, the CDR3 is TGTGCCAGCAGCCCCCCGATTGATGAGCAGTTCTTC. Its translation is CASSPPIDEQFF.

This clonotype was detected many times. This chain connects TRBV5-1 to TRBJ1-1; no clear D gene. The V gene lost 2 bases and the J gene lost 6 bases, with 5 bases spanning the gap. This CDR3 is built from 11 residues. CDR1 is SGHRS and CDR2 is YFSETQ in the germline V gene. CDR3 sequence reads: CASSFKSEAFF. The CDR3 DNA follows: TGCGCCAGCAGCTTTAAATCTGAAGCTTTCTTT.

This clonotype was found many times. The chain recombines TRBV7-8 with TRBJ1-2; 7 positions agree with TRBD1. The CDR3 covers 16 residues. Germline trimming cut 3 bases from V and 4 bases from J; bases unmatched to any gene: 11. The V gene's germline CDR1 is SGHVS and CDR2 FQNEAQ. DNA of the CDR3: TGTGCCAGCAGCTTGAACCGGGACAGACGATCCTATGGCTACACCTTC. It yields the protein CASSLNRDRRSYGYTF.

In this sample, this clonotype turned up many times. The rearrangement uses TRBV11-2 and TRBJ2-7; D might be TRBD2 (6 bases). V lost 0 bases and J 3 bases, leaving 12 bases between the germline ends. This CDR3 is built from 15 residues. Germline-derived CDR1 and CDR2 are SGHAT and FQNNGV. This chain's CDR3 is CASSLETGDVYEQYF. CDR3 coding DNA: TGTGCCAGCAGCTTAGAAACGGGGGACGTCTACGAGCAGTACTTC.

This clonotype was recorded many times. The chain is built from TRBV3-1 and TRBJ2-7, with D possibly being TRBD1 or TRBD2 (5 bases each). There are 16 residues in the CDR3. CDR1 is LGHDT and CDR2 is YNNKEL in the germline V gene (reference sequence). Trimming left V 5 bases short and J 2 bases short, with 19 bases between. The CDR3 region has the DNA TGTGCCAGCAGCAGTCTCCTCCGAGGGGCAACCTACGAGCAGTACTTC. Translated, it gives CASSSLLRGATYEQYF.

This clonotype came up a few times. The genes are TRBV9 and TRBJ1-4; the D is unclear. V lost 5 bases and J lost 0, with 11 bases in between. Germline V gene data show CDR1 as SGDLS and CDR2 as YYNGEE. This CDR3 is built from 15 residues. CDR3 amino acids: CASSLDGATNEKLFF. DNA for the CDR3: TGTGCCAGCAGTCTCGATGGGGCAACTAATGAAAAACTGTTTTTT.

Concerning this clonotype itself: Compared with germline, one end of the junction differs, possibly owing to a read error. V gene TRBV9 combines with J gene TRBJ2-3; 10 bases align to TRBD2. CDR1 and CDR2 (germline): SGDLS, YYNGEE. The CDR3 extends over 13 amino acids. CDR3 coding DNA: TGTGGCAGCAGCGCTAGCGGGGGTGATACGCAGTATTTT. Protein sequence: CGSSASGGDTQYF.